What follows are 8 T cell receptor beta chains derived from one specimen sequenced in a study of beta chain features in type 1 diabetes. Findings of the study overall: All four CD4+ subsets of Type 1 diabetes patients contained TCRB CDR3s that were moderately but significantly shorter.

Every bit of the isolated RNA underwent reverse transcription, so sequencing read expressed TCRB transcripts. Clones were read by immunoSEQ multiplex PCR, and TCRdb kept only the in-frame ones, dropping some. The sample records about 700,000 clones, about an eighth being singletons. Their target antigens are unknown. The sequencing input was naive CD4+ T cells from blood. These TCRs come from a man aged 18 to 35 with type 1 diabetes.

The V gene is TRBV6-6, the J gene TRBJ2-7, with D possibly TRBD2 on 6 matching bases. The CDR3 has 12 residues. The germline gives CDR1 MNHNY, CDR2 SVGAGI (reference sequence). V was shortened by 7 bases and J by 4 bases, with 11 bases between the two germline ends. The CDR3 loop reads CASTAAGYEQYF. CDR3 DNA: TGTGCCAGCACCGCGGCGGGGTACGAGCAGTACTTC.

The rearrangement uses TRBV6-1 and TRBJ1-5; possibly TRBD1 for D (6 bases). The CDR3 runs 13 residues. V lost 3 bases to trimming and J lost 9 bases, with 12 bases between them. In germline, CDR1 is MNHNS, CDR2 SASEGT. The chain's CDR3 is CASSELGAAPQHF. The CDR3 bases are TGTGCCAGCAGTGAGTTGGGGGCCGCGCCCCAGCATTTT.

The CDR3 region has the DNA TGCAGCGTTCATCGGGTAGGGGGGAACACTGAAGCTTTCTTT. Translation: CSVHRVGGNTEAFF. The V gene is TRBV29-1, the J gene TRBJ1-1; tentative D call: TRBD1 (6 bases). CDR3 length equals 14 residues. Trimming removed 5 bases at V and 1 base at J, with 14 bases between. The germline V gene encodes CDR1 SQVTM and CDR2 ANQGSEA.

This clone was observed a handful of times. The V and J genes are TRBV5-6 and TRBJ2-5, with D hard to call. Germline-derived CDR1 and CDR2 are SGHDT and YYEEEE. Between the trimmed V and J ends, which lost 4 bases and 4 bases, there was a span of 11 bases. The CDR3 is 13 amino acids. CDR3 DNA sequence: TGTGCCAGCAGCCCGCGGATCAGAGAGACCCAGTACTTC. Amino acid sequence: CASSPRIRETQYF.

This clone was observed a handful of times. Other nucleotide sequences from this sample produce the same CDR3. The chain links TRBV5-1 to TRBJ1-1; D uncertain. The V end lost 2 bases, the J end lost 1 base, and 9 bases lay between the germline ends. The germline V gene encodes CDR1 SGHRS and CDR2 YFSETQ. The CDR3 is made up of 14 amino acids. CDR3 DNA sequence: TGCGCCAGCAGCTTCGGGCAGTCGAACACTGAAGCTTTCTTT. Protein product: CASSFGQSNTEAFF.

The rearrangement links TRBV30 to TRBJ2-7; TRBD2 is a possible D gene (5 bases). Trimming removed 3 bases from V and 5 bases from J, with 11 bases in between. Germline V gene sequence: CDR1 GTSNPN, CDR2 SVGIG (reference sequence). The CDR3 extends over 12 amino acids. The CDR3 loop reads CAWRRFSDEQYF. The DNA for the CDR3 is TGTGCCTGGAGGAGGTTTAGCGACGAGCAGTACTTC.

This clone was counted many times. This CDR3 is CAWWGAGRTEAFF. CDR3 in DNA: TGTGCCTGGTGGGGGGCCGGGCGGACTGAAGCTTTCTTT. The V and J genes are TRBV30 and TRBJ1-1; D may be TRBD1 (6 bases). The CDR3 totals 13 residues. Germline CDR1 and CDR2: GTSNPN and SVGIG (reference sequence). V was shortened by 5 bases and J by 5 bases, with 15 bases between the two germline ends.

The chain recombines TRBV27 with TRBJ1-6; perhaps TRBD1 as D (6 bases). CDR1 and CDR2 (germline): MNHEY, SMNVEV (reference sequence). The CDR3 has 13 residues. Trimming shortened V by 6 bases and J by 10 bases, and 13 bases separated the two germline ends. The CDR3 spells CASRFTGSSPLHF. For the CDR3, the DNA is TGTGCCAGCAGGTTTACAGGGTCATCACCCCTCCACTTT.